The text below deals with one T cell receptor beta chain. As for time point: cycle 4 day 1 (C4D1), after less than 7 weeks of nivolumab. Brentuximab vedotin exposure varied, and every patient relapsed after autologous stem cell transplantation. This specimen belongs to a study of PD-1 blockade in classical Hodgkin lymphoma. Sequencing was performed with immunoSEQ multiplex PCR; in TCRdb, only in-frame clones are kept and a portion is missing. The data show roughly 96,000 clones, about 92% seen once. This CDR3 contains 15 residues. The V gene lost 0 bases and the J gene lost 1 base, with 11 bases spanning the gap. Per germline, CDR1 SGDLS and CDR2 YYNGEE.

The rearrangement uses TRBV9 and TRBJ2-7; possibly TRBD1 or TRBD2 for D (5 bases each). Material: peripheral blood mononuclear cells (PBMCs), obtained before the fourth cycle of nivolumab. The receptor comes from a human donor with classical Hodgkin lymphoma. The CDR3 DNA sequence: TGTGCCAGCAGCGTAGGAGGGGACCCTTCCTACGAGCAGTACTTC. Residues: CASSVGGDPSYEQYF.